This record looks at one TCR beta chain sequence and its context. Its antigen is currently unknown. The germline CDR1 and CDR2 sequences are SGHDN and FVKESK. The length of the CDR3 is 15 residues. Trimming removed 4 bases from V and 4 bases from J, with 14 bases in between. TCRdb independently ran MiXCR on the 5' RACE reads; one entry per CDR3 protein. The sample has 85,000 to 90,000 distinct CDR3 sequences, roughly 15% seen once. The sample originates from a study of early T cells in non-severe SARS-CoV-2 infection. Study results and limitations: Matches to VDJdb favored anti-spike CD8 responses and missed private and CD4 specificities.

The sequence was collected from an adult who was a healthcare worker with PCR-confirmed SARS-CoV-2 infection or an uninfected control (not recorded which). Sequencing was performed on whole blood. The chain links TRBV14 to TRBJ1-3; the D is unclear. The CDR3 reads CASSRVSGSGNTIYF. As DNA, the CDR3 is TGTGCCAGCAGCCGCGTTTCGGGTTCCGGAAACACCATATATTTT.